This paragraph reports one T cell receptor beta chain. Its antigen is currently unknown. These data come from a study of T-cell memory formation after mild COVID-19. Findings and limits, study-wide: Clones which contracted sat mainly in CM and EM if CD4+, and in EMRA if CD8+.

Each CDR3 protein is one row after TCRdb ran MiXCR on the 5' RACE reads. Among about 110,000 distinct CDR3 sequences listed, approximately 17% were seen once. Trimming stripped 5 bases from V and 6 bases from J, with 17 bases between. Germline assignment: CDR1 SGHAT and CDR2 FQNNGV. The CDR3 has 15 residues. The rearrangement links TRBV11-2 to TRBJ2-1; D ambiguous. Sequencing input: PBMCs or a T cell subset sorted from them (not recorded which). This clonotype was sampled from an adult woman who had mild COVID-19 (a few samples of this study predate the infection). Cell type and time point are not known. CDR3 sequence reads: CASSPLESTINEQFF. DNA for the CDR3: TGTGCCAGCAGCCCGCTAGAGAGCACTATCAATGAGCAGTTCTTC.